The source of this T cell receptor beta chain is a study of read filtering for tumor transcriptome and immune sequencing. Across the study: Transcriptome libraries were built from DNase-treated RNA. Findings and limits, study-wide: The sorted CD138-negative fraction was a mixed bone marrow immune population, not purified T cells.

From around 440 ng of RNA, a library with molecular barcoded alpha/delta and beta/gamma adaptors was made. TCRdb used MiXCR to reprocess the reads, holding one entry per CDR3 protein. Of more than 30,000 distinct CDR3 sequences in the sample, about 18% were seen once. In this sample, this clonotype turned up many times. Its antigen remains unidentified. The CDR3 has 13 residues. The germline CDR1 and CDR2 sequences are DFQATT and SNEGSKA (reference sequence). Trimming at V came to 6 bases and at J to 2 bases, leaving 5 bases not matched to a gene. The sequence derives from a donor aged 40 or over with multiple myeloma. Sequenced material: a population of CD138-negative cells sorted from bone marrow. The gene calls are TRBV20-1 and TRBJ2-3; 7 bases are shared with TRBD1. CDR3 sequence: CSAHGQDTDTQYF. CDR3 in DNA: TGCAGTGCACACGGACAGGACACAGATACGCAGTATTTT.